This is a list of T cell receptor beta chains from one sample in a study of blood T cell repertoires in COVID-19. Libraries were prepared by immunoSEQ multiplex PCR; TCRdb keeps only in-frame clonotypes and omits some of them. Among fewer than 300,000 clones listed, approximately 87% were seen once. The specimen sequenced was peripheral blood. The receptors derive from a woman in her twenties or thirties with COVID-19, enrolled during active disease. CDR3s include the opening cysteine and the closing phenylalanine or tryptophan. The D gene is left open where the match is weak. Only part of the rows carry a size: once, few, many, or a class if the clone is expanded.

j_call v_call clone_size d_call cdr3_aa cdr3_nt
TRBJ1-1 TRBV5-1 NA TRBD1 CASSLGGQTNTEAFF TGCGCCAGCAGCTTGGGGGGACAGACAAACACTGAAGCTTTCTTT
TRBJ1-5 TRBV6-6 once NA CASRIRGTSNQPQHF TGTGCCAGCAGGATTCGCGGGACGAGCAATCAGCCCCAGCATTTT
TRBJ1-2 TRBV5-1 NA TRBD1 CASSLQGARYGYTF TGCGCCAGCAGCTTACAGGGGGCTAGGTATGGCTACACCTTC
TRBJ2-1 TRBV19 NA TRBD2 CASSILAGGSNEQFF TGTGCCAGTAGTATATTAGCGGGGGGTTCAAATGAGCAGTTCTTC
TRBJ1-6 TRBV25-1 few NA CASSEQPGASPLHF TGTGCCAGCAGTGAACAGCCAGGGGCTTCACCCCTCCACTTT
TRBJ2-5 TRBV14 NA NA CASSQRQGGSGETQYF TGTGCCAGCAGCCAACGGCAGGGAGGTTCGGGAGAGACCCAGTACTTC
TRBJ2-3 TRBV24-1 NA NA CATSNHRDYTDTQYF TGTGCCACCAGTAACCACAGGGACTACACAGATACGCAGTATTTT
TRBJ1-2 TRBV2 NA NA CASTGGHFNYGYTF TGTGCCAGCACTGGGGGACACTTTAACTATGGCTACACCTTC
TRBJ2-1 TRBV4-1 NA TRBD2 CASSPAFGGGSNEQFF TGCGCCAGCAGCCCCGCGTTTGGGGGGGGGTCCAATGAGCAGTTCTTC
TRBJ2-3 TRBV15 NA TRBD2 CATSAVPSGPTDTQYF TGTGCCACCAGCGCTGTCCCTAGCGGACCCACAGATACGCAGTATTTT
TRBJ2-1 TRBV5-4 NA NA CASRESSYNEQFF TGTGCCAGCAGGGAGTCCTCCTACAATGAGCAGTTCTTC
TRBJ1-3 TRBV3-1/TRBV3-2 NA NA CASSQVGLLGNTIYF TGTGCCAGCAGCCAAGTGGGCCTTTTAGGAAACACCATATATTTT
TRBJ2-5 TRBV19 NA NA CASSIGLATEETQYF TGTGCCAGTAGTATTGGGCTAGCGACCGAAGAGACCCAGTACTTC
TRBJ2-7 TRBV10-2 once TRBD1 CASSERVVRDRAREQYF TGCGCCAGCAGTGAGAGGGTGGTCCGGGACAGGGCTCGCGAGCAGTACTTC
TRBJ1-5 TRBV27 NA NA CASIGLHQPQHF TGTGCCAGCATTGGGCTCCATCAGCCCCAGCATTTT
TRBJ1-2 TRBV9 once NA CASSVGSGLIYGYTF TGTGCCAGCAGCGTTGGCTCAGGGTTAATCTATGGCTACACCTTC